Following are 18 T cell receptor beta chains from one sample sequenced in a study of T cells in Graves' hyperthyroidism and ophthalmopathy. Amplification of TCR beta CDR3 regions used RNA as the template. Researchers ran a first-round RT-PCR on the TCR CDR3 using the HTBI primer set. TCRdb ran MiXCR on the multiplex PCR reads and lists one entry per CDR3 protein. Of some 510,000 distinct CDR3 sequences listed, 20% to 25% are singletons. The sample was blood. All receptors come from a man between 18 and 35 years old with Graves' hyperthyroidism.

The chain is built from TRBV6-2 or TRBV6-3 and TRBJ2-7, with D tentatively TRBD1 (6 bases). The CDR3 consists of 12 residues. The germline gives CDR1 MNHEY, CDR2 SVGEGT. Trimming removed 10 bases at V and 6 bases at J, with 16 bases between. CDR3 sequence reads: CATCRGVGEQYF. CDR3 in DNA: TGTGCCACCTGCAGGGGAGTGGGCGAGCAGTACTTC.

This clonotype was recorded only once. The gene calls are TRBV28 and TRBJ1-1; 9 bases fit TRBD1. J lost 0 bases, V lost 5 bases, and 13 bases had no gene match. The germline gives CDR1 MDHEN, CDR2 SYDVKM. The CDR3 contains 18 residues. The DNA of the CDR3 is TGTGCCAGCAGTACCCTCCGGGACAGGGCTAAGATGAACACTGAAGCTTTCTTT. This encodes CASSTLRDRAKMNTEAFF. Full variable domain (rest looked up from reference TRBV28 and TRBJ1-1): DVKVTQSSRYLVKRTGEKVFLECVQDMDHENMFWYRQDPGLGLRLIYFSYDVKMKEKGDIPEGYSVSREKKERFSLILESASTNQTSMYLCASSTLRDRAKMNTEAFFGQGTRLTVV.

This clonotype was detected only a few times. This rearrangement joins TRBV20-1 to TRBJ2-5; 9 bases align to TRBD2. CDR1 and CDR2 from the germline V gene are DFQATT and SNEGSKA (reference sequence). V lost 6 bases and J lost 0; bases outside the gene matches: 14. The CDR3 is made up of 17 amino acids. CDR3 nucleotides: TGCAGTGCCAGACCAGGGTTTAGCGGGGGCCACCAAGAGACCCAGTACTTC. Amino acids: CSARPGFSGGHQETQYF.

V is TRBV7-8 and J is TRBJ2-7; D call uncertain. CDR3 length equals 15 residues. Trimming removed 3 bases from V and 7 bases from J, with 19 bases in between. CDR1 is SGHVS and CDR2 is FQNEAQ in the germline V gene. DNA of the CDR3: TGTGCCAGCAGCTTTGTACGGATTAATCTCTATGAGCAGTACTTC. Protein product: CASSFVRINLYEQYF.

The CDR3 loop reads CSVAGRLGGYTF. The CDR3 region has the DNA TGCAGCGTTGCTGGCAGGCTAGGCGGCTACACCTTC. The genes are TRBV29-1 and TRBJ1-2; no reliable D call. There are 12 residues in the CDR3. The V gene's germline CDR1 is SQVTM and CDR2 ANQGSEA. Trimming pared 4 bases from V and 8 bases from J, leaving 14 bases between.

This clonotype was detected a few times. The V gene is TRBV28, the J gene TRBJ2-2; 7 nucleotides align to TRBD2. Germline V gives CDR1 MDHEN, CDR2 SYDVKM. This CDR3 has 15 residues. V shed 2 bases, J shed 4 bases, and the junction held 4 bases outside the gene matches. The CDR3 DNA sequence: TGTGCCAGCAGTTTACTGGGGGAGGGCACCGGGGAGCTGTTTTTT. It yields the protein CASSLLGEGTGELFF. The variable domain in full, with the rest retrieved from reference TRBV28 and TRBJ2-2, is DVKVTQSSRYLVKRTGEKVFLECVQDMDHENMFWYRQDPGLGLRLIYFSYDVKMKEKGDIPEGYSVSREKKERFSLILESASTNQTSMYLCASSLLGEGTGELFFGEGSRLTVL.

This clonotype was recorded at least ten times. The chain uses TRBV12-3 or TRBV12-4 and TRBJ2-5; the D is unclear. This CDR3 has 16 residues. Deletions cut 5 bases from V and 4 bases from J, with 20 bases between. CDR3 sequence: CASSPATRVWGETQYF. The CDR3, as DNA: TGTGCCAGCAGTCCAGCTACCCGGGTGTGGGGAGAGACCCAGTACTTC.

This clonotype was seen repeatedly, ten times or more. The genes are TRBV11-2 and TRBJ1-5; perhaps TRBD1 as D (5 bases). Germline CDR1 SGHAT, CDR2 FQNNGV. Between the trimmed V and J ends, which lost 5 bases and 7 bases, there was a span of 24 bases. This CDR3 has 17 residues. The CDR3 loop is CASSVSGTPEGDQPQHF. DNA of the CDR3: TGTGCCAGCAGCGTTTCCGGGACGCCGGAAGGTGACCAGCCCCAGCATTTT.

This clonotype was recorded many times. This chain links TRBV7-2 with TRBJ1-2, with 12 bases identical to TRBD1. The CDR3 consists of 15 residues. V dropped 3 bases and J dropped 8; count of bases not matched to a gene: 7. The germline gives CDR1 SGHTA, CDR2 FQGNSA. The CDR3 region has the DNA TGTGCCAGCAGCTTTGGGGGACAGGGGGCTCCCGGCTACACCTTC. It specifies CASSFGGQGAPGYTF. The whole variable domain, filled in from reference TRBV7-2 and TRBJ1-2, reads GAGVSQSPSNKVTEKGKDVELRCDPISGHTALYWYRQSLGQGLEFLIYFQGNSAPDKSGLPSDRFSAERTGGSVSTLTIQRTQQEDSAVYLCASSFGGQGAPGYTFGSGTRLTVV.

The rearrangement links TRBV15 to TRBJ2-5, with TRBD2 matching 8 bases. The V gene's germline CDR1 is LNHNV and CDR2 YYDKDF (reference sequence). The CDR3 is 14 amino acids. Unmatched junction bases numbered 9, after V lost 5 bases and J lost 7 bases. In nucleotides, the CDR3 is TGTGCCACCAGCGTGGGACTAGTTTCCGGGACCCAGTACTTC. It specifies CATSVGLVSGTQYF.

This clonotype showed up many times. The chain has TRBV5-6 and TRBJ2-7, with D perhaps matching TRBD2 (6 bases). The germline V gene has CDR1 SGHDT and CDR2 YYEEEE. The CDR3 sequence is 14 residues long. The germline V and J ends were trimmed by 4 bases and 7 bases, with 18 bases remaining between them. The CDR3 nucleotides read TGTGCCAGCAGCGCGGGATCTTTCAGGGAAGAGCAGTACTTC. The encoded protein is CASSAGSFREEQYF.

Ten or more counts support this clonotype. The chain employs TRBV19 and TRBJ1-1, with 7 nucleotides matching TRBD1. The ends lost 7 bases at V and 2 bases at J; junction bases unmatched: 10. This CDR3 spans 15 amino acids. The V gene's germline CDR1 is LNHDA and CDR2 SQIVND (reference sequence). The CDR3 protein is CASIPGGQLNTEAFF. CDR3 in DNA: TGTGCCAGTATTCCAGGGGGACAATTAAACACTGAAGCTTTCTTT.

This clonotype was counted at least ten times. The rearrangement uses TRBV6-1 and TRBJ1-1, with D unclear. V was shortened by 2 bases and J by 5 bases, with 18 bases between the two germline ends. Germline CDR1 reads MNHNS; CDR2 reads SASEGT. CDR3 length equals 16 residues. CDR3 in amino acids: CASSESSGLGGTEAFF. The DNA of the CDR3 is TGTGCCAGCAGTGAATCGTCGGGCCTTGGAGGGACTGAAGCTTTCTTT.

This clonotype turned up a few times. The chain recombines TRBV24-1 with TRBJ1-1; the D gene is possibly TRBD1 (6 bases). Trimming removed 8 bases from V and 1 base from J, with 16 bases in between. Germline CDR1 KGHDR, CDR2 SFDVKD. This CDR3 is built from 15 residues. Written as DNA, the CDR3 is TGTGCCACCATGGACAGCGCTTTGGGGAACACTGAAGCTTTCTTT. Protein sequence: CATMDSALGNTEAFF.

This clonotype has at least ten counts. The rearrangement joins TRBV6-1 to TRBJ2-7; D unresolved. In germline, CDR1 is MNHNS, CDR2 SASEGT. The CDR3 length is 13 residues. Trimming took off 8 bases at V and 0 bases at J, with 11 bases between the two ends. The CDR3: CASQYLSSYEQYF. DNA for the CDR3: TGTGCCAGCCAATACCTTAGCTCCTACGAGCAGTACTTC.

This clonotype has just one count. The chain carries TRBV6-1 and TRBJ2-7; 10 positions agree with TRBD2. Trimming took 6 bases from V and 3 from J; bases not matched to a gene: 8. The germline V gene encodes CDR1 MNHNS and CDR2 SASEGT. CDR3 size: 15 residues. The CDR3 is CASRGPGLASYEQYF. CDR3 nucleotide sequence: TGTGCCAGCAGGGGGCCGGGACTAGCGAGCTACGAGCAGTACTTC.

This clonotype was counted at least ten times. The chain carries TRBV28 and TRBJ1-2, with a weak D call TRBD1 (6 bases). This CDR3 is 13 amino acids long. Germline loops: CDR1 MDHEN, CDR2 SYDVKM. The germline V and J ends were trimmed by 4 bases and 6 bases, with 12 bases remaining between them. Here the CDR3 DNA reads TGTGCCAGCAGTTCCCACGGACAGCATGGCTACACCTTC. It is translated as CASSSHGQHGYTF.

This sequence joins TRBV11-1 and TRBJ1-2; 9 bases agree with TRBD1. With V trimmed by 4 bases and J by 7 bases, 13 bases remained unmatched. The CDR3 runs 16 residues. Germline CDR1 is SGHAT and CDR2 is FQDESV (reference sequence). CDR3 nucleotides: TGTGCCAGCAGCTCATCCGCTCCGGGACAGGGCATTGGCTACACCTTC. Translation gives CASSSSAPGQGIGYTF.